Each of the 20 T cell receptor beta chains below was sequenced from the same sample in a study of regulatory T cells in long-lasting Graves disease. Stated time point: persistent/refractory GD, antithyroid drugs over 5 years with positive TRAb. Generation of the TCR library employed RNA extracted from PBMCs. Combining iRepertoire HTBI primers with Arm-PCR of CDR3 regions, the authors built TCR beta libraries. TCRdb reanalysed the multiplex PCR reads using MiXCR and keeps one entry per CDR3 protein. This repertoire shows around 400,000 distinct CDR3 sequences, roughly a quarter found once; its top ten account for roughly a quarter. Sample: peripheral blood mononuclear cells (PBMCs), taken when the disease was refractory, from a patient treated with antithyroid drugs. The receptors come from a female donor with Graves disease.

DNA for the CDR3: TGCAGTGCTAGAGATGCGGGTGGGGCAGATACGCAGTATTTT. Encoded protein: CSARDAGGADTQYF. The rearrangement links TRBV20-1 to TRBJ2-3; tentative D call: TRBD2 (5 bases). This CDR3 is 14 amino acids long. Trimming cost V 0 bases and J 4 bases, with 11 bases left between them. Germline lookup yields CDR1 DFQATT and CDR2 SNEGSKA (reference sequence).

This clonotype was observed many times. The chain carries TRBV6-2 or TRBV6-3 and TRBJ1-2, with D possibly matching TRBD1 (5 bases). The CDR3 totals 15 residues. V shed 0 bases and J shed 2 bases, with 10 bases lying between them. The germline V gene has CDR1 MNHEY and CDR2 SVGEGT. This CDR3 reads CASSYSGTANYGYTF. In nucleotides, the CDR3 is TGTGCCAGCAGTTACTCCGGGACCGCCAACTATGGCTACACCTTC.

This clonotype was seen ten or more times. V and J are TRBV7-8 and TRBJ2-5; the D is unclear. The V end lost 7 bases, the J end lost 0 bases, and 15 bases lay between the germline ends. In germline, CDR1 is SGHVS, CDR2 FQNEAQ. The CDR3 spans 15 residues. CDR3 in DNA: TGTGCCAGCATCCCCGGGCAGGCGTACCAAGAGACCCAGTACTTC. The encoded protein is CASIPGQAYQETQYF.

As regards this clonotype: The junction shows a germline mismatch at one end, possibly a read error. The chain recombines TRBV5-6 with TRBJ2-5; 8 bases align to TRBD2. The length of the CDR3 is 12 residues. Germline V gene data show CDR1 as SGHDT and CDR2 as YYEEEE. The CDR3 is CASSVEQGLVDF. The CDR3 nucleotides are TGTGCCAGCAGCGTCGAACAGGGACTAGTCGACTTC.

Many counts were recorded for this clonotype. This rearrangement joins TRBV15 to TRBJ1-1; D is uncertain. The CDR3 extends over 14 amino acids. V was clipped by 1 base and J by 4 bases, with 10 bases between them. Germline values: CDR1 LNHNV, CDR2 YYDKDF (reference sequence). This CDR3 is CATSRGSGLTEAFF. CDR3 sequence (DNA): TGTGCCACCAGCAGAGGTTCCGGGCTCACTGAAGCTTTCTTT.

This clonotype came up a few times. This sequence joins TRBV20-1 and TRBJ2-7; D is undetermined. The germline V gene has CDR1 DFQATT and CDR2 SNEGSKA (reference sequence). Trimming cost V 3 bases and J 1 base, with 7 bases left between them. The CDR3 has 12 residues. The CDR3 loop is CSASYSSYEQYF. CDR3 in DNA: TGCAGTGCTAGTTACAGTTCCTACGAGCAGTACTTC.

The V gene is TRBV28, the J gene TRBJ2-5; 7 bases map to TRBD1. Germline CDR1 is MDHEN and CDR2 is SYDVKM. This CDR3 has 14 residues. J was trimmed by 2 bases and V by 8 bases; bases with no gene match: 8. The CDR3 coding sequence is TGTGCCAGCGTAGCCGGGACAGTGCAAGAGACCCAGTACTTC. This gives the protein CASVAGTVQETQYF.

This clonotype was detected many times. The V call is TRBV7-2, the J call TRBJ2-7; D ambiguous. Germline assignment: CDR1 SGHTA and CDR2 FQGNSA. The CDR3 sequence is 16 residues long. V gave up 5 bases and J gave up 0 bases, with 17 bases separating them. CDR3 in amino acids: CASSRTALRSSYEQYF. The CDR3 nucleotides read TGTGCCAGCAGCCGTACGGCGCTAAGGAGCTCCTACGAGCAGTACTTC.

The chain uses TRBV29-1 and TRBJ1-2; a possible D gene is TRBD1 (5 bases). Germline lookup yields CDR1 SQVTM and CDR2 ANQGSEA. Trimming pared 4 bases from V and 4 bases from J, leaving 22 bases between. This CDR3 contains 16 residues. The CDR3 sequence: CSVGSRGPSNVYGYTF. CDR3 coding DNA: TGCAGCGTTGGAAGCCGGGGACCGTCAAATGTCTATGGCTACACCTTC.

The chain uses TRBV7-2 and TRBJ2-7; a possible D gene is TRBD2 (6 bases). V was cut by 4 bases and J by 2 bases, with 12 bases left in between. CDR1 and CDR2 from the germline V gene are SGHTA and FQGNSA. The CDR3 runs to 14 residues. CDR3 bases: TGTGCCAGCAGCTCATTAGCGGAACCCTACGAGCAGTACTTC. Its translation is CASSSLAEPYEQYF.

The CDR3 nucleotides read TGCGCCAGCAGCTCAGGGACAGCTCGGGAGAATTCACCCCTCCACTTT. This translates into CASSSGTARENSPLHF. This chain uses TRBV5-1 with TRBJ1-6; 7 bases agree with TRBD1. The germline V gene has CDR1 SGHRS and CDR2 YFSETQ. CDR3 size: 16 residues. The junction had 10 bases not matched to a gene; V was cut back by 3 bases and J by 7 bases.

This clonotype has more than one count but fewer than ten. The CDR3 DNA follows: TGTGCCATCAGTGAGACCTTATTTGACACCGGGGAGCTGTTTTTT. It encodes CAISETLFDTGELFF. The chain carries TRBV10-3 and TRBJ2-2; D is undetermined. The CDR3 has 15 amino acids. Between the trimmed V and J ends, which lost 2 bases and 3 bases, there was a span of 10 bases. From germline, CDR1 is ENHRY and CDR2 SYGVKD.

In its sample, this clonotype was seen a few times. This rearrangement joins TRBV12-3 or TRBV12-4 to TRBJ2-7; no clear D gene. V shed 2 bases and J shed 3 bases, with 8 bases lying between them. This CDR3 comprises 13 residues. Written as DNA, the CDR3 is TGTGCCAGCAGTTTATCGCAGTTCTACGAGCAGTACTTC. It yields the protein CASSLSQFYEQYF.

This clonotype came up many times. The genes are TRBV28 and TRBJ2-7; TRBD2 is a possible D gene (7 bases). The CDR3 length is 14 residues. CDR1 is MDHEN, CDR2 SYDVKM, per germline. Trimming removed 4 bases at V and 3 bases at J, with 13 bases between. The CDR3 DNA sequence: TGTGCCAGCAGTTGGGGGGGCCTTGGCTACGAGCAGTACTTC. Amino acid sequence: CASSWGGLGYEQYF.

The chain employs TRBV2 and TRBJ2-2, with 8 bases aligning to TRBD1. This CDR3 region has 12 residues. Germline loops: CDR1 SNHLY, CDR2 FYNNEI. The junction had 5 bases not matched to a gene; V was cut back by 11 bases and J by 6 bases. The CDR3 here is CAGETGAGELFF. The CDR3 bases are TGTGCCGGAGAGACAGGGGCCGGGGAGCTGTTTTTT.

A single count supports this clonotype. A clone one base away is much larger, so this may be a read error. CDR3 protein: CASSLVLAGKLPQYF. The CDR3 DNA follows: TGTGCCAGCAGCTTAGTTCTAGCAGGGAAATTGCCCCAGTACTTC. This chain uses TRBV11-2 with TRBJ2-5; D tentatively fits TRBD1 or TRBD2 (5 bases each). From germline, CDR1 is SGHAT and CDR2 FQNNGV. Trimming pared 1 base from V and 9 bases from J, leaving 18 bases between. This CDR3 contains 15 residues.

This clonotype appeared a few times. J is TRBJ1-1 and V is TRBV5-6; D unresolved. The V gene's germline CDR1 is SGHDT and CDR2 YYEEEE. The CDR3 has 13 amino acids. V gave up 7 bases and J gave up 5 bases, with 15 bases separating them. CDR3 sequence reads: CASGYQVHTEAFF. The CDR3 region has the DNA TGTGCCAGCGGCTATCAAGTCCATACTGAAGCTTTCTTT.

This clonotype was seen more than once but under ten times. The chain recombines TRBV4-3 with TRBJ2-7; D gene uncertain. The V end was cut by 1 base, the J end by 0 bases, with 7 bases between. There are 14 residues in the CDR3. Per the germline V gene, CDR1 is LGHNA and CDR2 is YSLEER. DNA for the CDR3: TGCGCCAGCAGCCAAGGACTTCTCTCCTACGAGCAGTACTTC. Protein: CASSQGLLSYEQYF.

This clonotype was seen more than once but under ten times. The rearrangement links TRBV27 to TRBJ2-1; 7 bases line up with TRBD1. CDR3 length equals 15 residues. The germline V gene has CDR1 MNHEY and CDR2 SMNVEV (reference sequence). Trimming removed 6 bases from V and 1 base from J; junction bases left unmatched: 6. The DNA of the CDR3 is TGTGCCAGCAGCAGGGACAGCTTATCCTACAATGAGCAGTTCTTC. Protein: CASSRDSLSYNEQFF.

The sample holds many counts of this clonotype. The V call is TRBV6-1, the J call TRBJ2-5; 8 nucleotides agree with TRBD1. V shed 4 bases and J 2 bases; nucleotides not matched to a gene: 6. The CDR3 length is 15 residues. The germline gives CDR1 MNHNS, CDR2 SASEGT. CDR3 sequence reads: CASSGGRTGQETQYF. CDR3 bases: TGTGCCAGCAGTGGAGGGAGGACAGGGCAAGAGACCCAGTACTTC.